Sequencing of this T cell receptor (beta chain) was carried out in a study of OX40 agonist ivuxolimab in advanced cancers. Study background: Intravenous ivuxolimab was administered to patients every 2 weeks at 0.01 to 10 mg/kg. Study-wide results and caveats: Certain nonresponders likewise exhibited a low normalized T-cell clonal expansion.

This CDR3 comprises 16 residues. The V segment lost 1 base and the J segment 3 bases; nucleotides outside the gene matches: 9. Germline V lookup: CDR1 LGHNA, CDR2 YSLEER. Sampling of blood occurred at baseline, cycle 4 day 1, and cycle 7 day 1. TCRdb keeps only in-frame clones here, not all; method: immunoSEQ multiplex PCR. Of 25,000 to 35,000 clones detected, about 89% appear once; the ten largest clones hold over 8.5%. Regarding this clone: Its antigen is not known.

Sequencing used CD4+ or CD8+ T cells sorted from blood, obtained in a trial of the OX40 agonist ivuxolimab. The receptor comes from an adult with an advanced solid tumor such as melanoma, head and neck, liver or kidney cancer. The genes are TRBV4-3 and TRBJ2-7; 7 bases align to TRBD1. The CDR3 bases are TGCGCCAGCAGCCAAGCCCTGACAGGGACCTTCTACGAGCAGTACTTC. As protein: CASSQALTGTFYEQYF.